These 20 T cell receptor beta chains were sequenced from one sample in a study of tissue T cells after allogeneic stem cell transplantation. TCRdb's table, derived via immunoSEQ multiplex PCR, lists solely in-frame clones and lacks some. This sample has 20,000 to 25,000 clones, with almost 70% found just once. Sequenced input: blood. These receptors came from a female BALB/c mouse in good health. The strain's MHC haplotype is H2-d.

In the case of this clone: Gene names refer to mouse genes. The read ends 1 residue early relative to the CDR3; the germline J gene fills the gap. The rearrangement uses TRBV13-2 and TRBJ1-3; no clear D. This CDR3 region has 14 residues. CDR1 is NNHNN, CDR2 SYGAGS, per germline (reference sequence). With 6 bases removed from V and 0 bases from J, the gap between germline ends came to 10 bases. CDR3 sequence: CASAHKNSGNTLYF. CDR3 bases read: TGTGCCAGCGCCCACAAAAATTCTGGAAATACGCTCTAT.

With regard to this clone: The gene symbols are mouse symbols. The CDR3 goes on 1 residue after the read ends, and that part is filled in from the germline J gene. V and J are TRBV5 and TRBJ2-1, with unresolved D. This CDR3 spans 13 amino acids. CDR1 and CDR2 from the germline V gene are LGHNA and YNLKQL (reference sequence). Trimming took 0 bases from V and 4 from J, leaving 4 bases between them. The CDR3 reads CASSQEQYAEQFF. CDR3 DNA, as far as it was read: TGTGCCAGCAGCCAAGAACAGTATGCTGAGCAGTTC.

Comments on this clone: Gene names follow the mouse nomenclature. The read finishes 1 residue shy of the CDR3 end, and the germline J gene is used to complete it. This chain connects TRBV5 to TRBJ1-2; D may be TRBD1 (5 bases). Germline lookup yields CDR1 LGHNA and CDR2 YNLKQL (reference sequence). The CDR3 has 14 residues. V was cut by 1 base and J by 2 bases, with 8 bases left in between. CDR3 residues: CASSQVGGNSDYTF. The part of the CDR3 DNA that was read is TGTGCCAGCAGCCAAGTGGGGGGGAACTCCGACTACACC.

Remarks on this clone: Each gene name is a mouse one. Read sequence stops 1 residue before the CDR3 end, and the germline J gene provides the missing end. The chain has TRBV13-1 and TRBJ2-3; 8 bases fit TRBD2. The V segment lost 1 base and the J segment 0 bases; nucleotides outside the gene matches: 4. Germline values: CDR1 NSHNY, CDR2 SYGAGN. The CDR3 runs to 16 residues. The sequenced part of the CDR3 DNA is TGTGCCAGCAGTGATTCTGGGGGGTCTAGTGCAGAAACGCTGTAT. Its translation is CASSDSGGSSAETLY. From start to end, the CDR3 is CASSDSGGSSAETLYF.

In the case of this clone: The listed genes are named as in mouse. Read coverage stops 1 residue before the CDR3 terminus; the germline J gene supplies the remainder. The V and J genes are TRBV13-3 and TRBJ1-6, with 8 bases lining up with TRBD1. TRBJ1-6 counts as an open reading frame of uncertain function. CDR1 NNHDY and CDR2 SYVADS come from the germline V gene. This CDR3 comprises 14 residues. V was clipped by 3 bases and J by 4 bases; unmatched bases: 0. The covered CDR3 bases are TGTGCCAGCAGTGGGACAGGGTATAATTCGCCCCTCTAC. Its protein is CASSGTGYNSPLY. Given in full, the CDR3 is CASSGTGYNSPLYF.

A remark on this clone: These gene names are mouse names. The chain's CDR3 is CASSQGTYEQYF. The part of the CDR3 DNA that was read is TGTGCCAGCAGCCAAGGGACATATGAACAGTAC. The genes are TRBV2 and TRBJ2-7; the D gene is possibly TRBD1 (5 bases). With the read ending 1 residue before the CDR3 end, the germline J gene is used to fill in that end. The CDR3 has 12 residues. V gave up 1 base and J gave up 4 bases, with 5 bases separating them. CDR1 is LGHNA and CDR2 is YSYQKL in the germline V gene.

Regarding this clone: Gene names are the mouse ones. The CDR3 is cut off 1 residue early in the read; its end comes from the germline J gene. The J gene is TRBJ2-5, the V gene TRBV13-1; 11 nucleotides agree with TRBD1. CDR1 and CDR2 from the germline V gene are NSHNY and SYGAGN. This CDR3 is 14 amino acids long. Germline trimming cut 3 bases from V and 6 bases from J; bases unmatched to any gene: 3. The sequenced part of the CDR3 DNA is TGTGCCAGCAGTGGGACAGGGGGCGAGGACACCCAGTAC. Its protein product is CASSGTGGEDTQY. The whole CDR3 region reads CASSGTGGEDTQYF.

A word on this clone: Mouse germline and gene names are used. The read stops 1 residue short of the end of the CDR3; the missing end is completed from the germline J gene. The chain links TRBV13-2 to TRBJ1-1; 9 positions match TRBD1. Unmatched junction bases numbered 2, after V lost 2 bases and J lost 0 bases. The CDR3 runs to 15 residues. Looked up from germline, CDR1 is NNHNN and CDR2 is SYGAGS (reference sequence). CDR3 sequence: CASGDGTGTNTEVFF. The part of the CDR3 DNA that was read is TGTGCCAGCGGTGACGGGACAGGGACAAACACAGAAGTCTTC.

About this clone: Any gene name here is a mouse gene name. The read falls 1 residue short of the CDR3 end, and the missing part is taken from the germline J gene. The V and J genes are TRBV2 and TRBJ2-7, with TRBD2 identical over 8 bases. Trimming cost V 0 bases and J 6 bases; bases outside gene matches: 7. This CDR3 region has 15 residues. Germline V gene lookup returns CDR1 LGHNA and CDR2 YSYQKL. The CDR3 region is CASSQDLGGVFEQYF. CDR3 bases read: TGTGCCAGCAGCCAAGATCTGGGGGGCGTTTTTGAACAGTAC.

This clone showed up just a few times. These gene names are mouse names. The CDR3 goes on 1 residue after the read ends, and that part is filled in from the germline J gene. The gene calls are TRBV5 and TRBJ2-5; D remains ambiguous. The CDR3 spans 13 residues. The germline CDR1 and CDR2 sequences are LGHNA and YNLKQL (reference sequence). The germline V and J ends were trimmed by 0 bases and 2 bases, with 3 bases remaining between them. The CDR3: CASSQDSQDTQYF. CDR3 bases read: TGTGCCAGCAGCCAAGACAGCCAAGACACCCAGTAC.

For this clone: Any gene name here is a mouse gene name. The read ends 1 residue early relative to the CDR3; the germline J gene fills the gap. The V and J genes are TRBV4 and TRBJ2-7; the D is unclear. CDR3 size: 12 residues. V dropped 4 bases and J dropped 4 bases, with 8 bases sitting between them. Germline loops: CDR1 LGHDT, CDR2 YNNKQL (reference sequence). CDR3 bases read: TGTGCCAGCAGCTTCACTGAGTATGAACAGTAC. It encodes CASSFTEYEQY. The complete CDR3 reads CASSFTEYEQYF.

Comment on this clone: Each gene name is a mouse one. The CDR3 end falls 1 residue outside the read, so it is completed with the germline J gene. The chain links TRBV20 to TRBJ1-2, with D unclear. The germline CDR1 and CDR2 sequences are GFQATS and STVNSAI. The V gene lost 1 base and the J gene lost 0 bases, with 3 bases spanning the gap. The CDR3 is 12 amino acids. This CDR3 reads CGARAANSDYTF. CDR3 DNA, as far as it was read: TGTGGTGCTAGGGCAGCAAACTCCGACTACACC.

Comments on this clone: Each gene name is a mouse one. Partial CDR3 DNA: TGTGCCAGCGGTGATGCACGGACAAGCTATGCTGAGCAGTTC. Amino acids: CASGDARTSYAEQF. The full CDR3 sequence reads CASGDARTSYAEQFF. The V call is TRBV13-2, the J call TRBJ2-1; D is perhaps TRBD1 (5 bases). The CDR3 end lies 1 residue beyond the end of the read and is filled in from the germline J gene. The germline V and J ends were trimmed by 0 bases and 3 bases, with 10 bases remaining between them. Germline assignment: CDR1 NNHNN and CDR2 SYGAGS (reference sequence). This CDR3 is 15 amino acids long.

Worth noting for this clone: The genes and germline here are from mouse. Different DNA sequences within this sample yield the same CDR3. The CDR3 sequence: CASSRDSYEQYF. The covered CDR3 bases are TGTGCCAGCAGCCGCGACAGCTATGAACAGTAC. This chain joins TRBV3 and TRBJ2-7; D is perhaps TRBD1 (5 bases). The missing CDR3 end, 1 residue past where the read stops, is filled in from the germline J gene. CDR3 length equals 12 residues. Germline loops: CDR1 SNHLY, CDR2 FYNGKV (reference sequence). The V gene lost 5 bases and the J gene lost 3 bases, with 8 bases spanning the gap.

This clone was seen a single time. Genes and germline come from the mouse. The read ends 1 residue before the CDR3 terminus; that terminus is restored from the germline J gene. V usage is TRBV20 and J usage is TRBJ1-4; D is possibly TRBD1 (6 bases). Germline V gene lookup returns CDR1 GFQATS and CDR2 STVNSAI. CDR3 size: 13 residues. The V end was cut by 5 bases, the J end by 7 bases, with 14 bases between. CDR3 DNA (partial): TGTGGTGCTCGGACAGTTTCCGGCGAAAGATTATTT. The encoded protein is CGARTVSGERLF. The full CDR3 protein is CGARTVSGERLFF.

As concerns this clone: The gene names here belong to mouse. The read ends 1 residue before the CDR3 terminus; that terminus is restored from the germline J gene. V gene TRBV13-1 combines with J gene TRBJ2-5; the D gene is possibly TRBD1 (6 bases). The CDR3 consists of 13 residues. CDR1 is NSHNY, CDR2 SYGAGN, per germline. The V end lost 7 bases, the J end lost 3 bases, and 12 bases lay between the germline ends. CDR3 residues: CASAQGPQDTQYF. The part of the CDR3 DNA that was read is TGTGCCAGCGCACAGGGCCCTCAAGACACCCAGTAC.

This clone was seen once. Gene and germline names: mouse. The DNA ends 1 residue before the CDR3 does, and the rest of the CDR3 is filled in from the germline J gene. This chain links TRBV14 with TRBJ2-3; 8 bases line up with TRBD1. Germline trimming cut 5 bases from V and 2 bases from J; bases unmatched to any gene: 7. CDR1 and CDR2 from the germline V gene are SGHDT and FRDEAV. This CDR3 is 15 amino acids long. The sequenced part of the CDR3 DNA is TGTGCCAGCAGGATGACAGGGGTGTTTGCAGAAACGCTGTAT. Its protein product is CASRMTGVFAETLY. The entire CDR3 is CASRMTGVFAETLYF.

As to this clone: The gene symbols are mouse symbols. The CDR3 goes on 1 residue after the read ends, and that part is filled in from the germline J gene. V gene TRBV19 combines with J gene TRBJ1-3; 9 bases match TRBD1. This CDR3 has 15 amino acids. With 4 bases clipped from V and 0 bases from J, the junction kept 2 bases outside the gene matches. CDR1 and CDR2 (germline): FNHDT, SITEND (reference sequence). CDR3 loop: CASSRQGGSGNTLYF. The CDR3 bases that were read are TGTGCCAGCAGTCGACAGGGGGGTTCTGGAAATACGCTCTAT.

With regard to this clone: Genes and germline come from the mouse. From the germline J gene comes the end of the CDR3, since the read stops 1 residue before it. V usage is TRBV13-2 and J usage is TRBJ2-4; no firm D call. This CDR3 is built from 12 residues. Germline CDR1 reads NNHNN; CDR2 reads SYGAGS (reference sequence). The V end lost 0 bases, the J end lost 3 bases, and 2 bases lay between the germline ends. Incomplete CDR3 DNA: TGTGCCAGCGGTGATGCGCAAAACACCTTGTAC. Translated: CASGDAQNTLY. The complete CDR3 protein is CASGDAQNTLYF.

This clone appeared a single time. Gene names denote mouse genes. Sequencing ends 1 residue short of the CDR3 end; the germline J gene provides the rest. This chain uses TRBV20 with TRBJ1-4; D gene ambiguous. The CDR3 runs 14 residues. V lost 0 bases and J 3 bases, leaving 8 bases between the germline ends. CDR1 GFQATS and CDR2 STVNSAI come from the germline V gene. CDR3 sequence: CGARDWGTNERLFF. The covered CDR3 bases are TGTGGTGCTAGGGATTGGGGAACCAACGAAAGATTATTT.